The sequence of this T cell receptor (beta chain) was determined in a study of cytomegalovirus exposure and HLA in healthy donors. This CDR3 has 16 amino acids. The V gene end was trimmed by 5 bases and the J gene end by 1 base; junction bases not matched to a gene: 7. Germline V gives CDR1 LNHDA, CDR2 SQIVND (reference sequence). Turning to this clone: Its specificity is unknown.

A roughly 120-subject validation cohort, separate from the 666-subject first cohort, supplied the donors. Assay: immunoSEQ multiplex PCR; the TCRdb copy retains only in-frame clones and omits some. The sample yields some 130,000 clones, approximately 87% seen once. Study-level points and caveats: Rarity characterized most TCR sequences, yet some public TCRs appeared in many donors.

What was sequenced was PBMCs. The chain couples TRBV19 to TRBJ2-3, with 9 nucleotides matching TRBD2. This sequence was found in a man aged 18 to 35 in good health and CMV-seronegative. CDR3 sequence: CASSESPSGGTDTQYF. The DNA for the CDR3 is TGTGCCAGTAGTGAATCCCCTAGCGGGGGCACAGATACGCAGTATTTT.